This T cell receptor (beta chain) was captured by sequencing in a study of shared clonotypes between healthy human individuals. The CDR3 loop spans 17 amino acids. CDR1 is MNHEY, CDR2 SMNVEV, per germline (reference sequence). Trimming took off 8 bases at V and 5 bases at J, with 24 bases between the two ends. Study observations and caveats: Only blood was sampled, and tissue TCR repertoires likely differ from blood ones.

Of note for this clone: Its antigen is currently unknown.

Sequencing used immunoSEQ multiplex PCR; TCRdb keeps in-frame clones, though not all of them. The sample records hundreds of thousands of clones, over 60% being singletons. This chain connects TRBV27 to TRBJ2-2; the D gene is possibly TRBD2 (5 bases). This sequence was found in a woman in her thirties or forties in good health. Some clones in this sample may be carry-over from other donors' samples. Sequenced sample: PBMCs. CDR3 bases: TGTGCCAGCGCCACCGATAGACCCGTTGGGAGTACCGGGGAGCTGTTTTTT. Translated, it gives CASATDRPVGSTGELFF.